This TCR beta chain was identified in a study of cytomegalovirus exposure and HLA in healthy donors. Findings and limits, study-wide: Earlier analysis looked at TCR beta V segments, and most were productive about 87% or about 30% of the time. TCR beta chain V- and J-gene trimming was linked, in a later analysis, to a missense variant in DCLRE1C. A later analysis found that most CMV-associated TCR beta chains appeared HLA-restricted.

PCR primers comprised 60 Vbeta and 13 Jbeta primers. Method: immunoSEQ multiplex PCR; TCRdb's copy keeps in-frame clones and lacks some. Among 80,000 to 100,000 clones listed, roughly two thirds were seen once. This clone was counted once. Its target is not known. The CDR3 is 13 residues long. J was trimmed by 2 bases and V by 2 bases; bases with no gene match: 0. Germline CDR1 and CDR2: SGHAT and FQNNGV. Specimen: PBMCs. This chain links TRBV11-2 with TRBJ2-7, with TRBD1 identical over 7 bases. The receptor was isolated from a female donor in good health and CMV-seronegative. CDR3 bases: TGTGCCAGCAGCTTAAGGGGGCCCTACGAGCAGTACTTC. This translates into CASSLRGPYEQYF.